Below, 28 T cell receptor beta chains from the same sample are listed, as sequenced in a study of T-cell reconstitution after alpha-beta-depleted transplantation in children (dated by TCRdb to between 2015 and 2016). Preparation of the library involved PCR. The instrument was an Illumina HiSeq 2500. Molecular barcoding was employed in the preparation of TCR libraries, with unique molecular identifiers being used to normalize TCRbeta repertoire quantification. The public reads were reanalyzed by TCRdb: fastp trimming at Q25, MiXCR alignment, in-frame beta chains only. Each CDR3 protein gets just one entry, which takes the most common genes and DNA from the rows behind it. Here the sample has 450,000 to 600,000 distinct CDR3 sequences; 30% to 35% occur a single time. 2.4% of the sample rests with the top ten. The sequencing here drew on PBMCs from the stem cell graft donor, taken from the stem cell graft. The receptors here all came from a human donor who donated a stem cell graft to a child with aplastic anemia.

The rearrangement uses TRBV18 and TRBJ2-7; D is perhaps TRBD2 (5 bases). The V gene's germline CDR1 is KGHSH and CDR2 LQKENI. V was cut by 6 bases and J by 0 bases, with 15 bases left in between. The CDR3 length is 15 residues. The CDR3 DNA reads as TGTGCCAGCTCGCGGAGCGGACCGAACTCCTACGAGCAGTACTTC. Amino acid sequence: CASSRSGPNSYEQYF.

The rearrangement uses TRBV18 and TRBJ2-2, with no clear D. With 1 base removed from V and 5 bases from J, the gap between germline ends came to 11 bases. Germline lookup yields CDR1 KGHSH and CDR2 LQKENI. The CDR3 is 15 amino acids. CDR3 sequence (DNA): TGTGCCAGCTCACCACAGGTGGCTGAGACCGGGGAGCTGTTTTTT. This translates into CASSPQVAETGELFF.

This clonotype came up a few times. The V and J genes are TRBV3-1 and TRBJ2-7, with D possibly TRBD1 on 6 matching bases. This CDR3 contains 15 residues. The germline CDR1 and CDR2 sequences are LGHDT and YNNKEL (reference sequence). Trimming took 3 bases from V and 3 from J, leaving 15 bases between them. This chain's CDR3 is CASSQGTGTVYEQYF. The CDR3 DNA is TGTGCCAGCAGCCAGGGTACAGGGACCGTCTACGAGCAGTACTTC.

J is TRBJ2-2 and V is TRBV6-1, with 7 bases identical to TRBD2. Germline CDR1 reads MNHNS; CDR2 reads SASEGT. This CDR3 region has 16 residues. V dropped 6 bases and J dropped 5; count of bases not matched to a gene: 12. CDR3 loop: CASRRPRDYETGELFF. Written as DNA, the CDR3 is TGTGCCAGCAGAAGGCCCCGGGACTATGAAACCGGGGAGCTGTTTTTT.

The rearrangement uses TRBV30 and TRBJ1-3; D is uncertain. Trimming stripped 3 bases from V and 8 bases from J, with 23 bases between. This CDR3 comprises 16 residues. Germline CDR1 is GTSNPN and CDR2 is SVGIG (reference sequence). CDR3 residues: CAWSGLGPRRLDTIYF. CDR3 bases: TGTGCCTGGAGCGGACTAGGGCCCAGACGTTTGGACACCATATATTTT.

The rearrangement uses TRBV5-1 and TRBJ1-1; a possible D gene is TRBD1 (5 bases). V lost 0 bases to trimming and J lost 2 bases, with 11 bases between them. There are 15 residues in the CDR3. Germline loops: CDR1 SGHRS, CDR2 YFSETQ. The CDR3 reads CASSLGGQVNTEAFF. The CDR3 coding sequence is TGCGCCAGCAGCTTGGGGGGCCAGGTCAACACTGAAGCTTTCTTT.

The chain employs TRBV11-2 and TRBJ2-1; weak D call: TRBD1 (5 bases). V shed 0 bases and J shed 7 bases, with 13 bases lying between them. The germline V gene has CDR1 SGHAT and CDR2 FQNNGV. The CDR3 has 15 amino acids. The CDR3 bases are TGTGCCAGCAGCTTAGATTTCCAGGGTCAGAATGAGCAGTTCTTC. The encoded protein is CASSLDFQGQNEQFF. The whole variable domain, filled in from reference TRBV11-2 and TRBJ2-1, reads EAGVAQSPRYKIIEKRQSVAFWCNPISGHATLYWYQQILGQGPKLLIQFQNNGVVDDSQLPKDRFSAERLKGVDSTLKIQPAKLEDSAVYLCASSLDFQGQNEQFFGPGTRLTVL.

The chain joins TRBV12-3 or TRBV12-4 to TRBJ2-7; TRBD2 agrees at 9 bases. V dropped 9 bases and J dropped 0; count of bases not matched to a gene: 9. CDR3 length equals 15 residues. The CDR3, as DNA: TGTGCCAGGAATCGACTAGCGGCAGCCTCCTACGAGCAGTACGTC. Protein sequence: CARNRLAAASYEQYV.

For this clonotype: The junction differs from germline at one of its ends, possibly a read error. The chain's CDR3 is CASSGGDRSNTEVFF. CDR3 bases: TGTGCCAGCAGCGGTGGGGACAGATCAAACACTGAAGTTTTCTTT. This chain connects TRBV9 to TRBJ1-1; 7 nucleotides agree with TRBD1. The CDR3 covers 15 residues. Germline V CDR1 and CDR2: SGDLS, YYNGEE.

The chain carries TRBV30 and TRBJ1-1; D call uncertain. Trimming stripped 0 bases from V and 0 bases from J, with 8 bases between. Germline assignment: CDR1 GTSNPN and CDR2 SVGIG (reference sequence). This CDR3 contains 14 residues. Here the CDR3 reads CAWSVGQMNTEAFF. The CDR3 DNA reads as TGTGCCTGGAGTGTAGGGCAGATGAACACTGAAGCTTTCTTT.

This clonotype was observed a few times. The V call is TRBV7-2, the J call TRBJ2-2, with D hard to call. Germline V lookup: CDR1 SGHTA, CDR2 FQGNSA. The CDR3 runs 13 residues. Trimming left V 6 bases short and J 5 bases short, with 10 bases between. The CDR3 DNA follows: TGTGCCAGCAGTAAAGATTATACCGGGGAGCTGTTTTTT. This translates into CASSKDYTGELFF.

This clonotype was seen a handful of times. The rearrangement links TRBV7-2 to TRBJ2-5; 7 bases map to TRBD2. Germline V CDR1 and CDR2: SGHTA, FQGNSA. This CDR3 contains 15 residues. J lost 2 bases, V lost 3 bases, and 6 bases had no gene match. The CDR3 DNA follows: TGTGCCAGCAGCTTCATGGGACTAACACAAGAGACCCAGTACTTC. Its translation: CASSFMGLTQETQYF.

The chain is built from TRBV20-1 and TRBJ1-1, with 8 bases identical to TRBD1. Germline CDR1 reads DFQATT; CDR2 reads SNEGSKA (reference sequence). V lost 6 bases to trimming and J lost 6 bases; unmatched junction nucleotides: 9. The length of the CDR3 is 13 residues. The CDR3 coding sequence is TGCAGTGCCCCGGACAGGGCCCTGCCTGAAGCTTTCTTT. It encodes CSAPDRALPEAFF.

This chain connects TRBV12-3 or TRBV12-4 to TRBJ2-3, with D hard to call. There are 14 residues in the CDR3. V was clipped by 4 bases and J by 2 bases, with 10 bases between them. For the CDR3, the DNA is TGTGCCAGCAGTTCGGTGCCGAACACAGATACGCAGTATTTT. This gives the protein CASSSVPNTDTQYF.

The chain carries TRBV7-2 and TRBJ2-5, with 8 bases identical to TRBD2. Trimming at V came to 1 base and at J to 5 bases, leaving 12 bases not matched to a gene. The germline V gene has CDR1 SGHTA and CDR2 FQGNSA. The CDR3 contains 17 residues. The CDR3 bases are TGTGCCAGCAGCTTAGTGGCTAGCGGCCAGCGGGGGGAGACCCAGTACTTC. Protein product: CASSLVASGQRGETQYF.

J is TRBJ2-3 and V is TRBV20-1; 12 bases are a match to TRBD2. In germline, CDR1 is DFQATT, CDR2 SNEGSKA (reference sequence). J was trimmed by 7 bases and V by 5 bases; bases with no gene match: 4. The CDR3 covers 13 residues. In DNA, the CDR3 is TGCAGTGCTCCGGGACTAGCGGGCTATACGCAGTATTTT. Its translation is CSAPGLAGYTQYF.

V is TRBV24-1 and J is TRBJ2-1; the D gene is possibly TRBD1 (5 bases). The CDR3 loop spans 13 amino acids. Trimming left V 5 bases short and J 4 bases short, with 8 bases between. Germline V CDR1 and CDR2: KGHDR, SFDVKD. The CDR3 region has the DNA TGTGCCACCAGTGCCGACAGATACAATGAGCAGTTCTTC. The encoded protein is CATSADRYNEQFF.

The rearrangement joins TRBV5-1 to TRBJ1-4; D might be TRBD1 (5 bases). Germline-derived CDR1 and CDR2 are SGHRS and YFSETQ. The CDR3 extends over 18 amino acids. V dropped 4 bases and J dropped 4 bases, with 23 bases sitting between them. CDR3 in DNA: TGCGCCAGCAGCCTCGATTGGGCAGCCGCGGGACGTAATGAAAAACTGTTTTTT. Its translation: CASSLDWAAAGRNEKLFF.

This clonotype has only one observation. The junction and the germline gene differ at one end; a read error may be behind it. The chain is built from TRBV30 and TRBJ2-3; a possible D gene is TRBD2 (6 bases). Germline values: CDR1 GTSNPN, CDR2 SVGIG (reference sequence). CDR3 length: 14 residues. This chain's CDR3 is CAWSRETGTDTRYF. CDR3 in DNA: TGTGCCTGGAGCCGGGAGACCGGCACAGATACGCGGTATTTT. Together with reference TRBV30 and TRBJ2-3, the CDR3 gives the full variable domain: SQTIHQWPATLVQPVGSPLSLECTVEGTSNPNLYWYRQAAGRGLQLLFYSVGIGQISSEVPQNLSASRPQDRQFILSSKKLLLSDSGFYLCAWSRETGTDTRYFGPGTRLTVL.

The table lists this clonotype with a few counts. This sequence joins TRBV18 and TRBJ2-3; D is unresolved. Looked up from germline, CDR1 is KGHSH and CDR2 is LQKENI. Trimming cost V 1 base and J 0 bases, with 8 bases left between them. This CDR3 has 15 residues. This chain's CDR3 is CASSPQPTSTDTQYF. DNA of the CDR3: TGTGCCAGCTCACCACAACCTACTAGCACAGATACGCAGTATTTT.

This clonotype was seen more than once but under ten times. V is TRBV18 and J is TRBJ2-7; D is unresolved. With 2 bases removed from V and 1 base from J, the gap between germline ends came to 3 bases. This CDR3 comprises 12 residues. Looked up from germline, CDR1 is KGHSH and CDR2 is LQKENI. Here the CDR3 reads CASSPGSYEQYV. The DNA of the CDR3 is TGTGCCAGCTCACCAGGGTCCTACGAGCAGTACGTC.

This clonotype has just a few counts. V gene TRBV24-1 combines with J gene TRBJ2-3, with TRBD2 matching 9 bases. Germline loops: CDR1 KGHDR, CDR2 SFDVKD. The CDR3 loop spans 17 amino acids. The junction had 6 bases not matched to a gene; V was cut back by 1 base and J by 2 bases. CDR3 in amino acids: CATSDFKREAFTDTQYF. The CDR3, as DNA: TGTGCCACCAGTGATTTCAAGCGGGAGGCCTTCACAGATACGCAGTATTTT.

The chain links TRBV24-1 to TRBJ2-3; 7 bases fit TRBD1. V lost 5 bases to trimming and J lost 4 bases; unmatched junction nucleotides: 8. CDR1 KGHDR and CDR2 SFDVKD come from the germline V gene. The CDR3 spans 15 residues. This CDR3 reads CATSARDRSSDTQYF. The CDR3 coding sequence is TGTGCCACCAGTGCCCGGGACAGAAGCTCAGATACGCAGTATTTT.

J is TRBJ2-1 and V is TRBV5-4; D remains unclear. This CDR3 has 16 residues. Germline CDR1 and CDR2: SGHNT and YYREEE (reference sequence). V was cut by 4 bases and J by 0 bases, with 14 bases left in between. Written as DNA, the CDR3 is TGTGCCAGCAGCGGAAAGGGCTCTCGCTCCTACAATGAGCAGTTCTTC. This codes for CASSGKGSRSYNEQFF.

The CDR3 DNA follows: TGTGCCAGCAGCCCCCGACAGGGGAGGGGAAACATTCAGTACTTC. It yields the protein CASSPRQGRGNIQYF. The J gene is TRBJ2-4, the V gene TRBV14, with a weak D call TRBD1 (8 bases). Germline assignment: CDR1 SGHDN and CDR2 FVKESK. This CDR3 has 15 amino acids. Trimming pared 4 bases from V and 6 bases from J, leaving 16 bases between. Based on the CDR3 plus reference TRBV14 and TRBJ2-4, the full variable domain is EAGVTQFPSHSVIEKGQTVTLRCDPISGHDNLYWYRRVMGKEIKFLLHFVKESKQDESGMPNNRFLAERTGGTYSTLKVQPAELEDSGVYFCASSPRQGRGNIQYFGAGTRLSVL.

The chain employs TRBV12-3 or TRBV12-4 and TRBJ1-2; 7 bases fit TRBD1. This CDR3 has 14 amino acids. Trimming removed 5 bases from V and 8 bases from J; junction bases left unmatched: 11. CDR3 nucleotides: TGTGCCAGCAGTCCGTCGACAGGGTTGAGAGGCTACACCTTC. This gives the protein CASSPSTGLRGYTF.

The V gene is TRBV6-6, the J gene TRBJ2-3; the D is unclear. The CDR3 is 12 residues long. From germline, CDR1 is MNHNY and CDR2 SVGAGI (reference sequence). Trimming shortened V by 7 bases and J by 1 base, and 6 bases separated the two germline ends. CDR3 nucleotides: TGTGCCAGCATGGCGGGCACAGATACGCAGTATTTT. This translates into CASMAGTDTQYF.

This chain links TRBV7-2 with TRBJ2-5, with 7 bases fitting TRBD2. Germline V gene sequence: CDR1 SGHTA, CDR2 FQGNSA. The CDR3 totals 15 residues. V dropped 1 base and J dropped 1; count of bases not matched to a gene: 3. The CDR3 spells CASSLELAIQETQYF. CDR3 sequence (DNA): TGTGCCAGCAGCTTAGAACTAGCGATCCAAGAGACCCAGTACTTC.